This TCR beta chain was sequenced in a study of PD-L1 blockade in urothelial cancer. Study-wide background: Patients' prior chemotherapy regimens numbered 0 to 3. Blood samples had a median of approximately 140,000 T cells, tens of thousands of unique TCRs, and clonality around 0.08. Study findings and constraints: Tumor-associated clones in blood expanded more at 3 weeks in durable-benefit patients.

This CDR3 has 16 residues. The V and J ends lost 5 bases and 4 bases, in that order; junction bases with no gene match: 11. Germline V gene sequence: CDR1 PRHDT, CDR2 FYEKMQ (reference sequence). Libraries were prepared by immunoSEQ multiplex PCR; TCRdb keeps only in-frame clonotypes and omits some of them. The sample has about 74,000 clones, 84% seen once; the top ten hold 4.5% to 5.5%. Of note for this clone: Its specificity is unknown.

V and J are TRBV13 and TRBJ2-1; the match to TRBD2 covers 7 bases. The receptor's source is a man aged 70-80 years with urothelial cancer. The sequencing here drew on PBMCs, taken around atezolizumab (anti-PD-L1) treatment. The CDR3 DNA reads TGTGCCAGCAGCCTAAGACTAGCCGGGCTTTACAATGAGCAGTTCTTC. This translates into CASSLRLAGLYNEQFF.